The entry below gives a single T cell receptor (beta chain) sequence along with its context. As handled by the study authors: Reference gene primers were amplified, and this amplification served to estimate nucleated cell counts. TCRdb's copy holds only in-frame clones and misses some; the assay was immunoSEQ multiplex PCR. The V and J calls and the clone size are those of that table, but D and trimming were determined from the DNA. The sample has 250,000 to 300,000 clones; roughly 80% are singletons. The entry originates in a study of blood T cell repertoires in COVID-19. Study details: From the United States, Italy and Spain came samples of acute and convalescent COVID-19. Sources were T cells, B-cell-depleted T cells, or PBMCs; the material itself was cDNA or gDNA.

V lost 1 base and J lost 8, with 14 bases in between. CDR3 length: 14 amino acids. Per germline, CDR1 SGHAT and CDR2 FQNNGV. Sequencing was carried out using PBMCs or T cells enriched from blood (not recorded which). V and J are TRBV11-2 and TRBJ1-1; possible D gene TRBD1, 5 bases. This TCR was recovered from a young man with acute COVID-19. The CDR3 reads CASSLATGSREAFF. CDR3 sequence (DNA): TGTGCCAGCAGCTTAGCTACAGGATCTAGAGAAGCTTTCTTT.